Presented here are 16 T cell receptor beta chains from one specimen sequenced in a study of T cell repertoires in cytomegalovirus infection. TCRdb called the reads again in MiXCR, with one record for every CDR3 protein. The table shows about 100,000 distinct CDR3 sequences, with 23% occurring only once. Sequencing was done on a sample of CD8+ T cells from PBMCs. The origin of the receptors is a human donor in good health (CMV status not recorded). Some clones in this sample may be carry-over from other donors' samples.

In its sample, this clonotype was seen a few times. The rearrangement joins TRBV28 to TRBJ2-5, with TRBD1 as a possible D gene (6 bases). The V and J ends lost 3 bases and 1 base respectively, with 12 bases between them. This CDR3 contains 15 residues. Germline loops: CDR1 MDHEN, CDR2 SYDVKM. The CDR3 bases are TGTGCCAGCAGTTTGAGGACAGAAATCCAAGAGACCCAGTACTTC. Amino acid sequence: CASSLRTEIQETQYF.

This clonotype came up many times. The chain joins TRBV5-1 to TRBJ2-3, with D hard to call. Germline CDR1 reads SGHRS; CDR2 reads YFSETQ. The CDR3 is 16 residues long. Trimming removed 0 bases at V and 0 bases at J, with 11 bases between. Here the CDR3 reads CASSLAGETSTDTQYF. The DNA for the CDR3 is TGCGCCAGCAGCTTGGCCGGCGAGACTAGCACAGATACGCAGTATTTT.

In its sample, this clonotype was seen once. The J gene is TRBJ1-5, the V gene TRBV9; weak D call: TRBD1 (5 bases). Trimming took 3 bases from V and 9 from J, leaving 10 bases between them. The length of the CDR3 is 12 residues. Germline CDR1 is SGDLS and CDR2 is YYNGEE. CDR3 sequence reads: CASSDGGLPQHF. The CDR3 DNA reads TGTGCCAGCAGCGATGGGGGGTTGCCCCAGCATTTT.

The chain employs TRBV9 and TRBJ1-5; D is ambiguous. This CDR3 has 12 amino acids. Between the trimmed V and J ends, which lost 2 bases and 2 bases, there was a span of 2 bases. CDR1 and CDR2 from the germline V gene are SGDLS and YYNGEE. The CDR3 protein is CASSVGNQPQHF. For the CDR3, the DNA is TGTGCCAGCAGCGTCGGCAATCAGCCCCAGCATTTT.

At least ten counts were recorded for this clonotype. This rearrangement joins TRBV28 to TRBJ2-7; TRBD2 is a possible D gene (6 bases). The length of the CDR3 is 17 residues. Germline CDR1 and CDR2: MDHEN and SYDVKM. Trimming cost V 7 bases and J 3 bases, with 25 bases left between them. CDR3 amino acids: CASTATGIRGTHYEQYF. In nucleotides, the CDR3 is TGTGCCAGCACCGCTACGGGAATACGAGGGACTCACTACGAGCAGTACTTC.

V is TRBV28 and J is TRBJ2-2; D remains ambiguous. The CDR3 has 12 residues. CDR1 and CDR2 (germline): MDHEN, SYDVKM. V dropped 10 bases and J dropped 5 bases, with 11 bases sitting between them. Here the CDR3 reads CATEAGTGELFF. For the CDR3, the DNA is TGTGCCACCGAAGCAGGAACCGGGGAGCTGTTTTTT.

V is TRBV5-1 and J is TRBJ2-5; 12 bases line up with TRBD2. In germline, CDR1 is SGHRS, CDR2 YFSETQ. J gave up 5 bases and V 1 base, and 9 bases lay outside the gene matches. This CDR3 comprises 17 residues. CDR3 sequence (DNA): TGCGCCAGCAGCTTGCCGGGACTAGCGGGCGCCGGGGAGACCCAGTACTTC. Protein sequence: CASSLPGLAGAGETQYF.

This chain uses TRBV2 with TRBJ2-7; 7 positions agree with TRBD1. Trimming removed 6 bases from V and 3 bases from J; junction bases left unmatched: 5. Germline lookup yields CDR1 SNHLY and CDR2 FYNNEI. The CDR3 totals 13 residues. CDR3 in DNA: TGTGCCAGCAGACCCAGGGACAGCTACGAGCAGTACTTC. This gives the protein CASRPRDSYEQYF.

This clonotype was counted between two and nine times. V usage is TRBV6-1 and J usage is TRBJ1-1, with 10 positions matching TRBD1. The V gene's germline CDR1 is MNHNS and CDR2 SASEGT. The CDR3 spans 18 residues. J gave up 1 base and V 0 bases, and 8 bases lay outside the gene matches. CDR3 region: CASSEAGTGALGNTEAFF. The CDR3 DNA reads TGTGCCAGCAGTGAAGCCGGGACAGGGGCGTTGGGGAACACTGAAGCTTTCTTT.

In this sample, this clonotype turned up a few times. CDR3 DNA: TGTGCCAGCAGCGTCCGGACTAGCAACACAGATACGCAGTATTTT. Protein product: CASSVRTSNTDTQYF. The V and J genes are TRBV6-2 or TRBV6-3 and TRBJ2-3, with 8 bases that match TRBD2. In germline, CDR1 is MNHEY, CDR2 SVGEGT. Trimming at V came to 6 bases and at J to 2 bases, leaving 7 bases not matched to a gene. This CDR3 is built from 15 residues.

There are a few counts of this clonotype. The chain employs TRBV6-6 and TRBJ2-1; 11 bases line up with TRBD2. The CDR3 loop spans 16 amino acids. J lost 7 bases, V lost 2 bases, and 7 bases had no gene match. Germline CDR1 reads MNHNY; CDR2 reads SVGAGI (reference sequence). Here the CDR3 DNA reads TGTGCCAGCAGTTACACCCTGGGACTAGCGGTTAATGAGCAGTTCTTC. Encoded protein: CASSYTLGLAVNEQFF.

This clonotype was found many times. The CDR3 is CASSLGRGNIQYF. The CDR3 DNA reads as TGTGCCAGCAGTTTAGGCAGGGGAAACATTCAGTACTTC. The rearrangement links TRBV12-3 or TRBV12-4 to TRBJ2-4; tentatively, D is TRBD1 (6 bases). The CDR3 is made up of 13 amino acids. Trimming took off 1 base at V and 6 bases at J, with 7 bases between the two ends.

This clonotype was picked up a small number of times. V and J are TRBV28 and TRBJ1-2; D unclear. The germline gives CDR1 MDHEN, CDR2 SYDVKM. Trimming took 1 base from V and 6 from J, leaving 12 bases between them. The CDR3 length is 14 residues. CDR3 in amino acids: CASSLFGPWDGYTF. CDR3 DNA sequence: TGTGCCAGCAGTTTATTTGGGCCGTGGGATGGCTACACCTTC.

This clonotype was observed at least ten times. This chain links TRBV7-9 with TRBJ1-1; 9 nucleotides align to TRBD1. This CDR3 contains 12 residues. The germline CDR1 and CDR2 sequences are SEHNR and FQNEAQ (reference sequence). V shed 7 bases and J 5 bases; nucleotides not matched to a gene: 2. In DNA, the CDR3 is TGTGCCAGCAACAGGGGGCAGACTGAAGCTTTCTTT. Its translation: CASNRGQTEAFF.

The chain uses TRBV27 and TRBJ2-7, with a possible D match to TRBD1 (5 bases). Germline lookup yields CDR1 MNHEY and CDR2 SMNVEV (reference sequence). The V end was cut by 3 bases, the J end by 2 bases, with 11 bases between. CDR3 size: 14 residues. The CDR3 DNA sequence: TGTGCCAGCAGTTTTAGTGACAGTACCTACGAGCAGTACTTC. This codes for CASSFSDSTYEQYF.

This clonotype was picked up a small number of times. The chain joins TRBV12-3 or TRBV12-4 to TRBJ1-1; TRBD1 is a possible D gene (6 bases). CDR3 size: 16 residues. Trimming took off 5 bases at V and 0 bases at J, with 16 bases between the two ends. The CDR3 nucleotides are TGTGCCAGCAGTCCTCCGCACAGGGCTCTGAACACTGAAGCTTTCTTT. Protein: CASSPPHRALNTEAFF.